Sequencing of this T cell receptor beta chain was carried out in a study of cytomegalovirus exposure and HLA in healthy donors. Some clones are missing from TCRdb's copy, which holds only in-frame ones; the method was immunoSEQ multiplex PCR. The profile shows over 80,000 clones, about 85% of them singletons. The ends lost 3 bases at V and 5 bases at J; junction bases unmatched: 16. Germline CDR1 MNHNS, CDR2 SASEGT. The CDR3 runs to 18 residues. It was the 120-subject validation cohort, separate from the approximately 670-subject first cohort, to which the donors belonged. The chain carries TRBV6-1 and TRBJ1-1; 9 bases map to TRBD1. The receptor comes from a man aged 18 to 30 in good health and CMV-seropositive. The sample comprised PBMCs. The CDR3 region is CASSEFLWTGEVQTEAFF. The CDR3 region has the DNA TGTGCCAGCAGTGAGTTCCTTTGGACAGGGGAGGTGCAGACTGAAGCTTTCTTT.